This T cell receptor (beta chain) was identified during a study of graft-versus-host responses after intestinal transplantation. The wider study: Isolated intestinal, liver-intestinal, or multivisceral transplants were what recipients had.

Of note for this clone: The antigen remains undetermined.

The V gene lost 6 bases and the J gene lost 7 bases, with 21 bases spanning the gap. Germline CDR1 MNHEY, CDR2 SVGAGI. The length of the CDR3 is 15 residues. Notes on the study in general: The recipient marrow held GvH clones, and some of them showed up first in ileum or blood.

Clones were read by immunoSEQ multiplex PCR, and TCRdb kept only the in-frame ones, dropping some. The sample has about 97,000 clones; around nine tenths are singletons. V gene TRBV6-5 combines with J gene TRBJ1-1; D possibly corresponds to TRBD1 (5 bases). This sample comprised PBMCs, obtained about 450 days after intestinal transplant. The clonotype originates from a human patient who received an intestinal transplant, so some T cells may come from the graft donor. Here the CDR3 DNA reads TGTGCCAGCAGCGACACTAGCACGAGGGGTTTTGAAGCTTTCTTT. Amino acids: CASSDTSTRGFEAFF.